A selection of T cell receptor beta chains follows, all from one sample in a study of cytomegalovirus exposure and HLA in healthy donors. Assay: immunoSEQ multiplex PCR; the TCRdb copy retains only in-frame clones and omits some. Of some 220,000 clones in the sample, about 80% were seen once. The sample was PBMCs. These TCRs come from a woman aged 40 to 50 in good health and CMV-seronegative. Each CDR3 is given with its conserved first and last residue. A D gene is named only where the DNA matches it firmly. Rows may omit the clone size; those that give it use once, few, many or a size class.

j_gene,len,abundance,d_gene,v_gene,CDR3nt,CDR3aa
TRBJ2-3,17,-,TRBD2,TRBV9,TGTGCCAGCAGCGTAGCTTCGGCTAGCGGTCACACAGATACGCAGTATTTT,CASSVASASGHTDTQYF
TRBJ2-3,16,-,TRBD1,TRBV4-3,TGCGCCAGCAGCCAATTACCGGGACAGGGGGCAGATACGCAGTATTTT,CASSQLPGQGADTQYF
TRBJ2-1,12,-,-,TRBV27,TGTGCCAGCAGCTCTGCCGATGGCTCCCCGTTCTTC,CASSSADGSPFF
TRBJ1-2,11,-,-,TRBV5-8,TGTGCCAGCAGCTCCGGACTGAGCTCCACCTTC,CASSSGLSSTF
TRBJ2-1,17,-,TRBD2,TRBV30,TGTGCCTGGAGTTCGGTCCAGGGACTAGGGAGTCGGAATGAGCAGTTCTTC,CAWSSVQGLGSRNEQFF
TRBJ2-1,16,-,-,TRBV30,TGTGCCTGGAGTGTACGCGGGGGCCCGCCCTACAATGAGCAGTTCTTC,CAWSVRGGPPYNEQFF
TRBJ1-2,12,-,-,TRBV28,TGTGCCAGCAGTCAAGGGGGTTATGGCTACACCTTC,CASSQGGYGYTF
TRBJ1-2,14,-,TRBD1,TRBV2,TGTGCCAGCAGTGGGGGACAGGGGGCTAATGGCTACACCTTC,CASSGGQGANGYTF
TRBJ1-5,12,-,-,TRBV7-9,TGTGCCAGCAGCGACTGGGATCAGCCCCAGCATTTT,CASSDWDQPQHF
TRBJ1-1,13,-,-,TRBV2,TGTGCCAGCATTAGAGAGGGGGTCACTGAAGCTTTCTTT,CASIREGVTEAFF
TRBJ2-7,12,-,-,TRBV6-6,TGTGCCAGCAGTCGACTGCAGGGGGAGCAGTACTTC,CASSRLQGEQYF
TRBJ2-3,15,-,-,TRBV19,TGTGCCAGTAGGCCAGGGATTAGGTCCACAGATACGCAGTATTTT,CASRPGIRSTDTQYF
TRBJ1-4,13,few,-,TRBV10-3,TGTGCCATCGGACACTTGGCTAATGAAAAACTGTTTTTT,CAIGHLANEKLFF
TRBJ1-2,14,once,-,TRBV15,TGTGCCACCAGCAGAGAACAAAGACTCTATGGCTACACCTTC,CATSREQRLYGYTF
TRBJ2-3,16,-,TRBD2,TRBV5-5,TGTGCCAGCAGCTTGGTCGGACGGGGGAGGGCAGATACGCAGTATTTT,CASSLVGRGRADTQYF
TRBJ1-2,13,once,-,TRBV14,TGTGCCAGCAGCCAAGCCTTCGGCGGGGGCTACACCTTC,CASSQAFGGGYTF
TRBJ2-5,17,-,TRBD1,TRBV11-2,TGTGCCAGCAGGCTGTGGGGACGACAGGGGAAGCAAGAGACCCAGTACTTC,CASRLWGRQGKQETQYF
TRBJ2-7,14,-,TRBD2,TRBV27,TGTGCCAGCAGCCCGGGGGGGGATTCCTACGAGCAGTACTTC,CASSPGGDSYEQYF
TRBJ1-4,15,-,TRBD1,TRBV6-1,TGTGCCAGCAGCTCAACAGGGGCCCCTAATGAAAAACTGTTTTTT,CASSSTGAPNEKLFF
TRBJ2-7,14,-,-,TRBV7-3,TGTGCCAGCAGCTTAAGGCAGGGCCCCTACGAGCAGTACTTC,CASSLRQGPYEQYF
TRBJ1-1,13,-,-,TRBV18,TGTGCCAGCTCACCAGGGGCGGGGACTGAAGCTTTCTTT,CASSPGAGTEAFF
TRBJ2-7,15,-,-,TRBV7-9,TGTGCCAGCAGCTTAGCGCGTGACACCTCCTACGAGCAGTACTTC,CASSLARDTSYEQYF
TRBJ2-7,16,-,-,TRBV7-8,TGTGCCAGCAGCATGTCAGTGGCGGGGGCTATCTACGAGCAGTACTTC,CASSMSVAGAIYEQYF
TRBJ1-2,13,-,-,TRBV27,TGTGCCAGCAGTTATCGGGGGGGCTATGGCTACACCTTC,CASSYRGGYGYTF
TRBJ2-1,15,-,-,TRBV15,TGTGCCACCAGCAGGGACAGTAGCTCCTACAATGAGCAGTTCTTC,CATSRDSSSYNEQFF
TRBJ2-7,13,-,-,TRBV7-2,TGTGCCAGCAGCCTCAGGGTGTCCTACGAGCAGTACTTC,CASSLRVSYEQYF
TRBJ2-7,13,once,-,TRBV5-1,TGCGCCAGCAGCTTGCAGGGTTGGTCGGAGCAGTACTTC,CASSLQGWSEQYF
TRBJ2-2,14,few,TRBD1,TRBV18,TGTGCCACCACGGGACAGGCGAACACCGGGGAGCTGTTTTTT,CATTGQANTGELFF
TRBJ2-6,15,-,-,TRBV4-2,TGTGCCAGCGGGGGACTTAGCTCTGGGGCCAACGTCCTGACTTTC,CASGGLSSGANVLTF
TRBJ1-4,15,few,TRBD1,TRBV28,TGTGCCAGCACCGGGACAGGGGGCTTTAATGAAAAACTGTTTTTT,CASTGTGGFNEKLFF
TRBJ2-3,14,few,TRBD2,TRBV14,TGTGCCAGCACGAGGACTAGCGGGGACGATACGCAGTATTTT,CASTRTSGDDTQYF
TRBJ1-2,13,-,-,TRBV27,TGTGCCAGCAGTTTAGGCGAGGATTATGGCTACACCTTC,CASSLGEDYGYTF
TRBJ2-1,12,-,-,TRBV7-9,TGTGCCAGCAGCTTCCCGCAGGAGGGACAGTTCTTC,CASSFPQEGQFF
TRBJ2-7,16,once,-,TRBV30,TGTGCCTGGAGTTCAGGGCAGGGCCAGACGTCCTACGAGCAGTACTTC,CAWSSGQGQTSYEQYF
TRBJ1-2,13,-,TRBD1,TRBV28,TGTGCCAGCAGCTTTCAGGGGGACTATGGCTACACCTTC,CASSFQGDYGYTF
TRBJ2-7,14,-,-,TRBV6-6,TGTGCCAGCAGTTACAGGACTGCAACCTACGAGCAGTACTTC,CASSYRTATYEQYF
TRBJ2-7,16,-,-,TRBV10-3,TGTGCCATCAGTGGTCGTGCTGGGCAGGGGGGCTACGAGCAGTACTTC,CAISGRAGQGGYEQYF
TRBJ2-7,11,-,-,TRBV5-4,TGTGCCAGCAGCTTCCGGGGCGAGCAGTACTTC,CASSFRGEQYF
TRBJ1-3,13,-,-,TRBV6-1,TGTGCCACAGGGAACTCAGCTGGAAACACCATATATTTT,CATGNSAGNTIYF
TRBJ2-1,14,-,TRBD2,TRBV29-1,TGCAGCGTTGTCGGGGGGGGCTCCTACAATGAGCAGTTCTTC,CSVVGGGSYNEQFF
TRBJ1-2,18,-,TRBD1,TRBV18,TGTGCCAGCTCACCACCGGCAGGGGGTAAGACGAGGCGATATGGCTACACCTTC,CASSPPAGGKTRRYGYTF
TRBJ2-7,19,-,TRBD1,TRBV5-1,TGCGCCAGCAGCGCTCTACCGGCGGGGGACAGGGGGATCGGCAACGAGCAGTACTTC,CASSALPAGDRGIGNEQYF
TRBJ1-1,15,few,-,TRBV6-5,TGTGCCAGCAGTTACTCCAGGGAAGGAAACACTGAAGCTTTCTTT,CASSYSREGNTEAFF
TRBJ2-7,14,-,TRBD2,TRBV5-6,TGTGCCAGCAGCCGGACTAGCGCTTCCTACGAGCAGTACTTC,CASSRTSASYEQYF
TRBJ2-7,14,few,TRBD1,TRBV7-9,TGTGCCAGCAGCCATCGGACAGGCTTGCACGAGCAGTACTTC,CASSHRTGLHEQYF
TRBJ2-7,14,-,-,TRBV7-2,TGTGCCAGCAGCTTACGGTTGGGGAGCGACGAGCAGTACTTC,CASSLRLGSDEQYF
TRBJ2-1,16,-,-,TRBV5-1,TGCGCCAGCAGCTTTTTCACGGGGGGCATATACAATGAGCAGTTCTTC,CASSFFTGGIYNEQFF
TRBJ2-7,12,-,-,TRBV6-6,TGTGCCAGCAGCAGGACTGCCTACGAGCAGTACTTC,CASSRTAYEQYF
TRBJ1-1,15,-,TRBD1,TRBV6-1,TGTGCCAGCAGCTCCCCGACGACAGGGGGCACTGAAGCTTTCTTT,CASSSPTTGGTEAFF
TRBJ1-2,15,-,TRBD1,TRBV4-2,TGTGCCAGCAGCCAAGAGGGACAGCCTAACTATGGCTACACCTTC,CASSQEGQPNYGYTF
TRBJ2-7,15,-,TRBD1,TRBV7-9,TGTGCCAGCAGCTTAGAGGGACAGGGTTCCTACGAGCAGTACTTC,CASSLEGQGSYEQYF
TRBJ2-1,16,-,TRBD2,TRBV7-3,TGTGCCAGCAGCCCGATCGGACTAGCGGGGGTGGGTGAGCAGTTCTTC,CASSPIGLAGVGEQFF
TRBJ2-3,16,once,-,TRBV5-1,TGCGCCAGCAGTATTTTATTGAGTGGGGGCTCGGATACGCAGTATTTT,CASSILLSGGSDTQYF
TRBJ2-7,12,-,-,TRBV6-1,TGTGCCAGCAGGGACAGCGGCTACGAGCAGTACTTC,CASRDSGYEQYF